This record looks at one T cell receptor beta chain sequence and its context. Its antigen is unknown. This entry is derived from a study of T cell clusters in autoimmune cytopenias. Study-wide results and caveats: Exclusive TRB clusters were about 3-fold more numerous in healthy donors than in active autoimmune hepatitis. The T cell clusters came from computational analysis alone and lack functional validation. Primary autoimmune cytopenia patients appeared to lack physiological T cell clusters present in healthy donors.

Multiplex touch-down PCR amplified TRB using TRB-A and TRB-B pools in one tube. For each CDR3 protein, TCRdb gives one entry from its re-call of the multiplex PCR reads, without DNA. The table lists roughly 3,000 distinct CDR3 sequences, with 10% to 11% in the top ten. TRB amplification used 250 ng of peripheral blood genomic DNA. Specimen: peripheral blood. This TCR was recovered from a human donor with an autoimmune cytopenia or autoimmune hepatitis (not recorded which).

The CDR3 is CSARDQGLGNYGYTF. V usage is TRBV20-1 and J usage is TRBJ1-2; TCRdb returns TRBD1, unconfirmable since there is no DNA. This CDR3 comprises 15 residues. Germline V CDR1 and CDR2: DFQATT, SNEGSKA (reference sequence).